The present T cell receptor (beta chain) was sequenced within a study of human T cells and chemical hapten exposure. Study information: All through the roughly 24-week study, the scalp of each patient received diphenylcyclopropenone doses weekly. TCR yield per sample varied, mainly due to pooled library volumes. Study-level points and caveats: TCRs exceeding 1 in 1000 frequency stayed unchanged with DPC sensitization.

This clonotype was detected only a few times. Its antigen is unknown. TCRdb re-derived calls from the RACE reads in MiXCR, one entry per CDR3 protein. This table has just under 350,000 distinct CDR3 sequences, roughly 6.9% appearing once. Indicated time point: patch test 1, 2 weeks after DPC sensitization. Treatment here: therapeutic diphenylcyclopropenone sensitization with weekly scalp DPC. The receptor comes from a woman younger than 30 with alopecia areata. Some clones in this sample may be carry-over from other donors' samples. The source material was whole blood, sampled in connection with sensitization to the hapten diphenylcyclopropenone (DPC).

In DNA form, the CDR3 reads TGTGCCAGCAGTGCAGAACAGGGGATAGCCAAAAACATTCAGTACTTC. Translated, it gives CASSAEQGIAKNIQYF. The J gene is TRBJ2-4, the V gene TRBV6-1, with 7 bases matching TRBD1. The CDR3 consists of 16 residues. J lost 0 bases, V lost 4 bases, and 6 bases had no gene match. Germline V gene lookup returns CDR1 MNHNS and CDR2 SASEGT.